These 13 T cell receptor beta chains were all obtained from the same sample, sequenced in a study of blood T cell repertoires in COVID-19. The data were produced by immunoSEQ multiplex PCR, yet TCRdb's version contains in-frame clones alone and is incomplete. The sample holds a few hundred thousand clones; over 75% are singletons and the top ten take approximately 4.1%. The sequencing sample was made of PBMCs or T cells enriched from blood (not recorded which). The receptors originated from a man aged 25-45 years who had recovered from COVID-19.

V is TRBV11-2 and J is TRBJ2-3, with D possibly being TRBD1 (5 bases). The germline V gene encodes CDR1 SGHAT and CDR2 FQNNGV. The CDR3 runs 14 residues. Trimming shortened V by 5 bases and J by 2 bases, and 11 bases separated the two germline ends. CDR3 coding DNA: TGTGCCAGCAGCCCGACAGAGCTCACAGATACGCAGTATTTT. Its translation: CASSPTELTDTQYF.

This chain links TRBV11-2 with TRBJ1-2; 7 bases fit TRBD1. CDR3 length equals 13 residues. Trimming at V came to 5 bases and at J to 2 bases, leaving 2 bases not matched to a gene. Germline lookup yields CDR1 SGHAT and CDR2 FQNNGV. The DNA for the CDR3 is TGTGCCAGCAGCCGGGACAGCAACTATGGCTACACCTTC. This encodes CASSRDSNYGYTF.

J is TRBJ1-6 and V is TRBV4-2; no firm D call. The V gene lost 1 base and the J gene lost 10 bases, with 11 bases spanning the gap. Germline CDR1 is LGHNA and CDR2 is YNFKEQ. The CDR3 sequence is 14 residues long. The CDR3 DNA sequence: TGTGCCAGCAGCCAAGGAGGGAGTAGGTCACCCCTCCACTTT. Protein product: CASSQGGSRSPLHF.

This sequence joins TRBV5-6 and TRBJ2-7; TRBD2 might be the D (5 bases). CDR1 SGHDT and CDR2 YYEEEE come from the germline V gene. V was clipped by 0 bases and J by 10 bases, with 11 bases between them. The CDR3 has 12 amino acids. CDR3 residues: CASSLDPREQYF. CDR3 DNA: TGTGCCAGCAGCTTGGACCCCCGGGAACAGTACTTC.

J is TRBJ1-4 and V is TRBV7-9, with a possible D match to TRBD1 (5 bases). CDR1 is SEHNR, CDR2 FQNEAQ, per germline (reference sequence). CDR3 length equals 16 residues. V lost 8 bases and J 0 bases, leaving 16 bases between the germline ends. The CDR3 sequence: CASSKTALATNEKLFF. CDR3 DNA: TGTGCCAGCTCCAAGACAGCTCTTGCAACTAATGAAAAACTGTTTTTT.

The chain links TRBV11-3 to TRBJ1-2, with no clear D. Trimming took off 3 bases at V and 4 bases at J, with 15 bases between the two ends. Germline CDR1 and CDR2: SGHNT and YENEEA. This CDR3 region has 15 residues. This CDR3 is CASSLGSFRGYGYTF. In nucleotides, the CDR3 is TGTGCCAGCAGCTTGGGGTCCTTCCGGGGCTATGGCTACACCTTC.

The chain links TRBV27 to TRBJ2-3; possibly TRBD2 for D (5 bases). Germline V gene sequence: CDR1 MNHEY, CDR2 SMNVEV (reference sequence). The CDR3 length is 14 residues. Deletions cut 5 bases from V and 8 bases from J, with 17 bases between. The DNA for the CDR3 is TGTGCCAGCAGTCCCGCGGGTCCACAAGTTACGCAGTATTTT. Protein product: CASSPAGPQVTQYF.

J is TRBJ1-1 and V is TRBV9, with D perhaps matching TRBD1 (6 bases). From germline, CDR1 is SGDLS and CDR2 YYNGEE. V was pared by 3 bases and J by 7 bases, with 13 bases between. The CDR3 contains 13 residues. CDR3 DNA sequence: TGTGCCAGCAGCGCAGGACAGCCAGTTGAAGCTTTCTTT. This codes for CASSAGQPVEAFF.

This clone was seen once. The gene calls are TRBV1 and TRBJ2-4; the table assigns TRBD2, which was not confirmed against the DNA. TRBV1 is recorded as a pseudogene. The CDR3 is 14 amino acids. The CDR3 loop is CTSSQVYSGNIQYF. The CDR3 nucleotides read TGCACCAGCAGCCAAGTGTACAGCGGGAACATTCAGTACTTC.

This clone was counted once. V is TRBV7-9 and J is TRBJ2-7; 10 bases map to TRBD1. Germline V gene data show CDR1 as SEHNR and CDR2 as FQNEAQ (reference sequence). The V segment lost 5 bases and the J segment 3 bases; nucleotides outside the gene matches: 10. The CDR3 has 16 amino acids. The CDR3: CASSPDRGHRLYEQYF. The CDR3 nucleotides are TGTGCCAGCAGCCCCGACAGGGGGCACCGCCTCTACGAGCAGTACTTC.

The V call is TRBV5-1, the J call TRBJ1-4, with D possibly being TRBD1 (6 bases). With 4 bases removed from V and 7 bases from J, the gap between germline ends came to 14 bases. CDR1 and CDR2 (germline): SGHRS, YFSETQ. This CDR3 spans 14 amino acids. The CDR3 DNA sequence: TGCGCCAGCAGCGTCAGGGGTGGGGGTGAAAAACTGTTTTTT. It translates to CASSVRGGGEKLFF.

CDR3 bases: TGTGCCAGCAGTACAGACAGCACCAATCAGCCCCAGCATTTT. Protein product: CASSTDSTNQPQHF. The V call is TRBV6-4, the J call TRBJ1-5; a possible D gene is TRBD1 (5 bases). Per germline, CDR1 MRHNA and CDR2 SNTAGT. Between the trimmed V and J ends, which lost 5 bases and 3 bases, there was a span of 11 bases. The CDR3 totals 14 residues.

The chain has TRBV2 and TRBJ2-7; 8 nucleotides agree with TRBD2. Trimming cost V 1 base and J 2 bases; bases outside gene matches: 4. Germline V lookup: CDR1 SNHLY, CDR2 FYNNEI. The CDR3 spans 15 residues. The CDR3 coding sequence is TGTGCCAGCAGTGAAGTTCGGGGGGGGCCCTACGAGCAGTACTTC. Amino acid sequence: CASSEVRGGPYEQYF.